The 19 T cell receptor beta chains below come from one sample, sequenced in a study of identical twins. One entry per CDR3 protein, called by TCRdb with MiXCR from the 5' RACE reads. The sample has 430,000 or so distinct CDR3 sequences, 20% to 25% seen once. These data were also reused for a study on T cells expressing NK-cell markers.

Sequences were obtained from CD4+ T cells sorted from blood. These receptors came from a young woman in good health.

The chain has TRBV20-1 and TRBJ2-1; 15 bases are a match to TRBD2. V dropped 5 bases and J dropped 10; count of bases not matched to a gene: 6. CDR1 is DFQATT and CDR2 is SNEGSKA in the germline V gene (reference sequence). CDR3 length: 14 residues. Here the CDR3 DNA reads TGCAGTGCTGCTGGACTAGCGGGGGGGCGAGAGCAGTTCTTC. Translation gives CSAAGLAGGREQFF.

The sample holds a few counts of this clonotype. V usage is TRBV12-3 or TRBV12-4 and J usage is TRBJ1-2; a possible D gene is TRBD1 (5 bases). CDR3 length: 12 residues. The V end was cut by 6 bases, the J end by 4 bases, with 9 bases between. CDR3 DNA sequence: TGTGCCAGCAGCGACAGAGCCTATGGCTACACCTTC. Encoded protein: CASSDRAYGYTF.

The chain has TRBV7-2 and TRBJ2-1; TRBD2 matches 13 bases. V lost 3 bases and J lost 9; bases outside the gene matches: 5. Looked up from germline, CDR1 is SGHTA and CDR2 is FQGNSA. CDR3 size: 15 residues. CDR3 protein: CASSLLGLAGVEQFF. The CDR3 DNA reads TGTGCCAGCAGCTTGCTTGGACTAGCGGGAGTTGAGCAGTTCTTC.

The V gene is TRBV11-2, the J gene TRBJ2-3; D remains ambiguous. This CDR3 is 12 amino acids long. V lost 6 bases and J 0 bases, leaving 4 bases between the germline ends. Germline V gives CDR1 SGHAT, CDR2 FQNNGV. CDR3: CASRQSTDTQYF. For the CDR3, the DNA is TGTGCCAGCAGGCAGAGCACAGATACGCAGTATTTT.

This clonotype was counted only a few times. The J gene is TRBJ2-3, the V gene TRBV10-2, with D possibly being TRBD1 (8 bases). Trimming stripped 6 bases from V and 7 bases from J, with 20 bases between. CDR3 length: 15 residues. CDR1 is WSHSY and CDR2 is SAAADI in the germline V gene. The CDR3 coding sequence is TGCGCCAGCAGCCCAACAGGGGGGGCACGAAATACGCAGTATTTT. Translated, it gives CASSPTGGARNTQYF.

This clonotype showed up many times. CDR3 sequence (DNA): TGTGCCAGCAGTCCGTTGGGAAACACCATATATTTT. This encodes CASSPLGNTIYF. This rearrangement joins TRBV7-6 to TRBJ1-3, with D hard to call. Germline values: CDR1 SGHVS, CDR2 FNYEAQ. V gave up 6 bases and J gave up 4 bases, with 7 bases separating them. CDR3 size: 12 residues.

The CDR3 nucleotides read TGTGCCAGCAGTTATCTAGCGGGAGGGCGAGATACGCAGTATTTT. Translation: CASSYLAGGRDTQYF. This rearrangement joins TRBV6-5 to TRBJ2-3; 12 bases are a match to TRBD2. J gave up 5 bases and V 3 bases, and 3 bases lay outside the gene matches. Looked up from germline, CDR1 is MNHEY and CDR2 is SVGAGI. This CDR3 contains 15 residues.

This rearrangement joins TRBV20-1 to TRBJ1-5; no clear D gene. The CDR3 spans 13 residues. V was shortened by 3 bases and J by 7 bases, with 13 bases between the two germline ends. Germline V gives CDR1 DFQATT, CDR2 SNEGSKA (reference sequence). CDR3 region: CSASYRWSQPQHF. The CDR3 DNA reads as TGCAGTGCTAGTTATAGGTGGAGCCAGCCCCAGCATTTT.

The chain couples TRBV20-1 to TRBJ1-5, with TRBD1 matching over 8 bases. V shed 2 bases and J 5 bases; nucleotides not matched to a gene: 11. Germline V gene sequence: CDR1 DFQATT, CDR2 SNEGSKA (reference sequence). CDR3 length: 16 residues. CDR3 in amino acids: CSARPRTGRVDQPQHF. The CDR3 DNA is TGCAGTGCTAGACCCAGGACAGGGAGGGTCGATCAGCCCCAGCATTTT.

This clonotype was recorded a few times. The genes are TRBV7-9 and TRBJ2-3, with a weak D call TRBD2 (5 bases). Germline CDR1 SEHNR, CDR2 FQNEAQ (reference sequence). V was clipped by 8 bases and J by 4 bases, with 10 bases between them. This CDR3 spans 12 amino acids. CDR3 nucleotides: TGTGCCAGCGGGCGGGTGCCAGATACGCAGTATTTT. This translates into CASGRVPDTQYF.

V gene TRBV5-1 combines with J gene TRBJ1-1; TRBD1 aligns across 7 bases. V dropped 7 bases and J dropped 0; count of bases not matched to a gene: 6. Germline CDR1 reads SGHRS; CDR2 reads YFSETQ. The CDR3 spans 14 residues. The CDR3 sequence: CASGTTGVNTEAFF. The CDR3 nucleotides are TGCGCCAGCGGCACCACAGGGGTGAACACTGAAGCTTTCTTT.

This clonotype showed up just a few times. V and J are TRBV10-3 and TRBJ2-7; D may be TRBD2 (6 bases). There are 10 residues in the CDR3. Trimming took 8 bases from V and 7 from J, leaving 9 bases between them. Germline lookup yields CDR1 ENHRY and CDR2 SYGVKD. The CDR3 DNA sequence: TGTGCCATCGGCGGGGAAGAGCAGTACTTC. This sequence encodes CAIGGEEQYF.

This clonotype has a handful of counts. The gene calls are TRBV5-1 and TRBJ2-7; weak D call: TRBD1 (6 bases). CDR3 length: 14 residues. V was trimmed by 4 bases and J by 3 bases, leaving 14 bases between them. Germline loops: CDR1 SGHRS, CDR2 YFSETQ. CDR3: CASSREGGVYEQYF. The CDR3 coding sequence is TGCGCCAGCAGCCGGGAAGGGGGAGTCTACGAGCAGTACTTC.

This clonotype was observed a few times. The chain uses TRBV29-1 and TRBJ2-5, with D possibly TRBD1 on 6 matching bases. Germline CDR1 and CDR2: SQVTM and ANQGSEA. Trimming stripped 6 bases from V and 5 bases from J, with 25 bases between. This CDR3 is built from 16 residues. The CDR3 sequence: CSVQGGTSSSRETQYF. The CDR3 nucleotides are TGCAGCGTACAGGGCGGAACTTCATCTTCCCGGGAGACCCAGTACTTC.

There are a few counts of this clonotype. The V and J genes are TRBV20-1 and TRBJ1-5; 7 bases map to TRBD1. Losses at the gene ends were 3 bases for V and 5 bases for J; bases not matched to a gene: 7. The CDR3 runs to 14 residues. The germline V gene encodes CDR1 DFQATT and CDR2 SNEGSKA (reference sequence). This CDR3 reads CSAREGQGDQPQHF. The DNA for the CDR3 is TGCAGTGCTAGGGAGGGTCAGGGGGATCAGCCCCAGCATTTT.

This clonotype came up many times. V usage is TRBV30 and J usage is TRBJ2-4; 7 bases line up with TRBD2. The CDR3 runs 13 residues. With 3 bases clipped from V and 7 bases from J, the junction kept 6 bases outside the gene matches. CDR1 and CDR2 (germline): GTSNPN, SVGIG (reference sequence). Written as DNA, the CDR3 is TGTGCCTGGAGGTCTGGGGGGGGGAACATTCAGTACTTC. Protein: CAWRSGGGNIQYF.

V and J are TRBV5-4 and TRBJ1-1; 7 positions match TRBD1. The ends lost 3 bases at V and 4 bases at J; junction bases unmatched: 3. The germline V gene has CDR1 SGHNT and CDR2 YYREEE (reference sequence). This CDR3 is built from 13 residues. The CDR3 nucleotides read TGTGCCAGCAGCTATGACAGGGTCACTGAAGCTTTCTTT. Protein: CASSYDRVTEAFF. The whole variable domain, remainder taken from reference TRBV5-4 and TRBJ1-1, is ETGVTQSPTHLIKTRGQQVTLRCSSQSGHNTVSWYQQALGQGPQFIFQYYREEENGRGNFPPRFSGLQFPNYSSELNVNALELDDSALYLCASSYDRVTEAFFGQGTRLTVV.

This clonotype has only a few counts. This chain uses TRBV9 with TRBJ1-2; possible D gene TRBD1, 5 bases. V lost 0 bases to trimming and J lost 2 bases, with 8 bases between them. The germline CDR1 and CDR2 sequences are SGDLS and YYNGEE. The CDR3 is made up of 14 amino acids. The CDR3 spells CASSVAGRNYGYTF. The DNA of the CDR3 is TGTGCCAGCAGCGTAGCGGGACGGAACTATGGCTACACCTTC.

The genes are TRBV20-1 and TRBJ2-1; D gene ambiguous. Trimming removed 6 bases from V and 0 bases from J, with 12 bases in between. This CDR3 comprises 14 residues. The germline CDR1 and CDR2 sequences are DFQATT and SNEGSKA (reference sequence). The CDR3 protein is CSASALSSYNEQFF. The CDR3 DNA is TGCAGTGCCAGCGCGCTGAGCTCCTACAATGAGCAGTTCTTC.